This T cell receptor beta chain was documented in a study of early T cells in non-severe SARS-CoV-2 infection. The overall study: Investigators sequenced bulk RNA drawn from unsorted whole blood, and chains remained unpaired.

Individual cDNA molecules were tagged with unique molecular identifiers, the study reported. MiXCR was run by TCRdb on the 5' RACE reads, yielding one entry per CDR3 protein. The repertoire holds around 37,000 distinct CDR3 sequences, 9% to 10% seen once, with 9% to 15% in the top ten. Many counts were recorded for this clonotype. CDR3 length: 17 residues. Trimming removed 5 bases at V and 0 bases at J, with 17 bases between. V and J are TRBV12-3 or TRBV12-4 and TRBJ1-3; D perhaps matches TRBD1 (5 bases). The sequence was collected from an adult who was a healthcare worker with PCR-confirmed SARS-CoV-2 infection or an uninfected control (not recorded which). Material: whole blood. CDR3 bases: TGTGCCAGCAGTCCATACGTGGGACGAATCTCTGGAAACACCATATATTTT. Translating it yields CASSPYVGRISGNTIYF.